This T cell receptor beta chain derives from a study of blood T cell repertoires in COVID-19. The CDR3 extends over 14 amino acids. CDR1 is MNHNS and CDR2 is SASEGT in the germline V gene. The cohort comprised adults aged roughly 18 to 90 years residing in 20 to 30 US areas. Self-reported history from a screening survey and questionnaire set each donor's cohort. As regards this clone: At one of its ends the junction is not consistent with the germline gene, which may arise from a read error.

Original methodology: Amplification of reference gene primers provided the estimated nucleated cell counts. The protocol was immunoSEQ multiplex PCR, while the TCRdb copy is restricted to in-frame clones and leaves out a portion. V and J calls and clone size are those listed in that table; D and trimming were worked out from the DNA. The table has 180,000 or so clones, roughly four fifths seen once; the top ten hold 7% to 9%. This TCR derives from a man in his forties or fifties who had recovered from COVID-19. The rearrangement joins TRBV6-1 to TRBJ2-2, with 7 bases identical to TRBD1. The material sequenced was PBMCs or T cells enriched from blood (not recorded which). The CDR3 protein is CASREDRDAGELFF. The DNA of the CDR3 is TGTGCCAGCAGAGAAGACAGGGACGCCGGGGAGCTGTTTTTT.